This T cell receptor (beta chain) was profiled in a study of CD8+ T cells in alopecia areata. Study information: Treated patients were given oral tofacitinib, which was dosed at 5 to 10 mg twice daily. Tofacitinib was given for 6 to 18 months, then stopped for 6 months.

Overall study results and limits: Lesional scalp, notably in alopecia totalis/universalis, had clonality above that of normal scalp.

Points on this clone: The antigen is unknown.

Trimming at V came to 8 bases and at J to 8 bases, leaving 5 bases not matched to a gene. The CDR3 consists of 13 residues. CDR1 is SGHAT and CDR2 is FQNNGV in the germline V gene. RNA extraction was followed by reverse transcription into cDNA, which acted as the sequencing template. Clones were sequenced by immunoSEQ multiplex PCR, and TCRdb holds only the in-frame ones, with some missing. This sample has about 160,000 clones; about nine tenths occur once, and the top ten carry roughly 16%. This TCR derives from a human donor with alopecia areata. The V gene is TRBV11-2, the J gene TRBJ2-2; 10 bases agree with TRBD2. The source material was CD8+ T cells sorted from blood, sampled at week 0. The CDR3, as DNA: TGTGCCAGCTCGCTAGCGGGAGCAGGGGAGCTGTTTTTT. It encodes CASSLAGAGELFF.